A single sample is the source of the 15 T cell receptor beta chains below, sequenced in a study of shared clonotypes between healthy human individuals (dated by TCRdb to between 2020 and 2021). Library preparation was by the immunoSEQ multiplex PCR assay. This is the immuneACCESS table as TCRdb keeps it, with only in-frame sequences that have V and J called. A part of the clones is gone; compared with another copy, unresolved V genes explain less than half, and the rest is unexplained. Here the sample has about 580,000 clones; roughly 98% occur a single time. The top ten clonotypes cover roughly 0.29% of the sample. For the CD8 naive samples, CD45RO-negative cells were positively selected for CCR7, yielding a CD45RA+CCR7+ population from which TemRA cells were excluded. Sequences were obtained from naive CD8+ T cells sorted from blood. In light of the paper, this sample's cell subset or site label describes: CD45RA+CCR7+. The receptors stem from a man aged 30 to 39 in good health.

The chain links TRBV2 to TRBJ1-4; 9 bases are shared with TRBD1. V shed 6 bases, J shed 7 bases, and the junction held 6 bases outside the gene matches. CDR1 SNHLY and CDR2 FYNNEI come from the germline V gene. There are 14 residues in the CDR3. The CDR3 here is CASREGQGIEKLFF. The CDR3 DNA is TGTGCCAGCAGGGAGGGACAGGGAATTGAAAAACTGTTTTTT. Complete variable domain (other parts from reference TRBV2 and TRBJ1-4): EPEVTQTPSHQVTQMGQEVILRCVPISNHLYFYWYRQILGQKVEFLVSFYNNEISEKSEIFDDQFSVERPDGSNFTLKIRSTKLEDSAMYFCASREGQGIEKLFFGSGTQLSVL.

The chain joins TRBV27 to TRBJ2-1; 9 bases line up with TRBD2. The V segment lost 1 base and the J segment 2 bases; nucleotides outside the gene matches: 6. The CDR3 contains 17 residues. Germline V gene data show CDR1 as MNHEY and CDR2 as SMNVEV (reference sequence). The CDR3 is CASSLFAGGPPYNEQFF. In nucleotides, the CDR3 is TGTGCCAGCAGTTTATTTGCGGGAGGGCCCCCCTACAATGAGCAGTTCTTC.

This chain connects TRBV7-2 to TRBJ1-5; D gene uncertain. Germline V gene sequence: CDR1 SGHTA, CDR2 FQGNSA. The CDR3 has 12 residues. With 4 bases removed from V and 7 bases from J, the gap between germline ends came to 8 bases. The CDR3 reads CASSYERQPQHF. The CDR3 DNA reads TGTGCCAGCAGCTATGAACGGCAGCCCCAGCATTTT. Full variable domain (outside the CDR3, taken from reference TRBV7-2 and TRBJ1-5): GAGVSQSPSNKVTEKGKDVELRCDPISGHTALYWYRQSLGQGLEFLIYFQGNSAPDKSGLPSDRFSAERTGGSVSTLTIQRTQQEDSAVYLCASSYERQPQHFGDGTRLSIL.

Details on this clone: In the same sample, other DNA sequences code for this CDR3. The chain joins TRBV29-1 to TRBJ1-1; the D is unclear. Germline CDR1 and CDR2: SQVTM and ANQGSEA. This CDR3 has 11 amino acids. Between the trimmed V and J ends, which lost 6 bases and 0 bases, there was a span of 5 bases. CDR3 loop: CSVELNTEAFF. The CDR3 DNA is TGCAGCGTGGAATTGAACACTGAAGCTTTCTTT. Together with reference TRBV29-1 and TRBJ1-1, the CDR3 gives the full variable domain: SAVISQKPSRDICQRGTSLTIQCQVDSQVTMMFWYRQQPGQSLTLIATANQGSEATYESGFVIDKFPISRPNLTFSTLTVSNMSPEDSSIYLCSVELNTEAFFGQGTRLTVV.

The chain links TRBV18 to TRBJ2-5; 12 bases align to TRBD1. Germline CDR1 KGHSH, CDR2 LQKENI. This CDR3 contains 16 residues. Germline trimming cut 6 bases from V and 5 bases from J; bases unmatched to any gene: 10. As DNA, the CDR3 is TGTGCCAGCTCGCAACCGGGACAGGGGGCACGTGAGACCCAGTACTTC. Translating it yields CASSQPGQGARETQYF.

The genes are TRBV7-2 and TRBJ2-7; D is unclear. The CDR3 spans 13 residues. Deletions cut 5 bases from V and 3 bases from J, with 11 bases between. Germline V lookup: CDR1 SGHTA, CDR2 FQGNSA. The CDR3 DNA is TGTGCCAGCAGCCCTGACTTAATCTACGAGCAGTACTTC. Its translation is CASSPDLIYEQYF.

The rearrangement links TRBV29-1 to TRBJ2-4, with 9 bases that match TRBD1. The CDR3 is 18 residues long. V trimming: 3 bases; J trimming: 5 bases; junction bases outside the gene matches: 17. Germline loops: CDR1 SQVTM, CDR2 ANQGSEA. The CDR3 DNA reads as TGCAGCGTTGATGGACCGGGACAGGGTCTGGGAGGTGAAAACATTCAGTACTTC. Protein product: CSVDGPGQGLGGENIQYF.

The V gene is TRBV7-9, the J gene TRBJ1-2; D is unresolved. Germline CDR1 reads SEHNR; CDR2 reads FQNEAQ (reference sequence). The V end lost 1 base, the J end lost 8 bases, and 17 bases lay between the germline ends. This CDR3 has 15 residues. CDR3 residues: CASSLVGGETDGYTF. CDR3 coding DNA: TGTGCCAGCAGCTTAGTTGGCGGGGAAACAGACGGCTACACCTTC.

J is TRBJ2-1 and V is TRBV29-1; the D is unclear. This CDR3 has 14 residues. V dropped 0 bases and J dropped 5 bases, with 11 bases sitting between them. Germline values: CDR1 SQVTM, CDR2 ANQGSEA. The DNA of the CDR3 is TGCAGCGTTGAAGATCTAGTACATAACAATGAGCAGTTCTTC. Its protein product is CSVEDLVHNNEQFF.

The genes are TRBV7-8 and TRBJ2-1; D unclear. The germline V and J ends were trimmed by 1 base and 6 bases, with 10 bases remaining between them. Germline V lookup: CDR1 SGHVS, CDR2 FQNEAQ. The CDR3 is 14 residues long. This CDR3 is CASSLVGSRNEQFF. Written as DNA, the CDR3 is TGTGCCAGCAGCTTAGTTGGCTCGCGCAATGAGCAGTTCTTC.

A word on this clone: The germline gene is not matched at one end of the junction; a read error may be the cause. The J gene is TRBJ2-7, the V gene TRBV9, with 7 bases matching TRBD2. CDR1 and CDR2 (germline): SGDLS, YYNGEE. The length of the CDR3 is 15 residues. The CDR3 here is CASSVGLERDYEQYF. CDR3 nucleotides: TGTGCCAGCAGCGTCGGGCTCGAGCGGGATTACGAACAGTACTTC.

The V and J genes are TRBV14 and TRBJ2-1; D gene uncertain. The CDR3 is 16 residues long. CDR1 SGHDN and CDR2 FVKESK come from the germline V gene. The V end was cut by 3 bases, the J end by 0 bases, with 12 bases between. Written as DNA, the CDR3 is TGTGCCAGCAGCCATTTGGCCCTGAGCTCCTACAATGAGCAGTTCTTC. Protein product: CASSHLALSSYNEQFF.

The chain links TRBV7-8 to TRBJ2-3; perhaps TRBD2 as D (5 bases). Germline-derived CDR1 and CDR2 are SGHVS and FQNEAQ. With 7 bases removed from V and 1 base from J, the gap between germline ends came to 9 bases. This CDR3 is 13 amino acids long. CDR3 DNA sequence: TGTGCCAGCACCCCGGAGGGCACAGATACGCAGTATTTT. Translated, it gives CASTPEGTDTQYF.

The chain carries TRBV2 and TRBJ2-5; TRBD1 aligns across 10 bases. J lost 4 bases, V lost 0 bases, and 5 bases had no gene match. CDR3 length: 16 residues. Germline V CDR1 and CDR2: SNHLY, FYNNEI. CDR3 nucleotide sequence: TGTGCCAGCAGTGAAGCTGGGACAGGGGTGAGAGAGACCCAGTACTTC. It yields the protein CASSEAGTGVRETQYF.

The rearrangement links TRBV4-1 to TRBJ2-7; 7 nucleotides match TRBD1. CDR1 MGHRA and CDR2 YSYEKL come from the germline V gene. V was clipped by 3 bases and J by 1 base; unmatched bases: 3. The CDR3 covers 14 residues. CDR3 in amino acids: CASSHGQASYEQYF. For the CDR3, the DNA is TGCGCCAGCAGCCACGGACAGGCTTCCTACGAGCAGTACTTC.